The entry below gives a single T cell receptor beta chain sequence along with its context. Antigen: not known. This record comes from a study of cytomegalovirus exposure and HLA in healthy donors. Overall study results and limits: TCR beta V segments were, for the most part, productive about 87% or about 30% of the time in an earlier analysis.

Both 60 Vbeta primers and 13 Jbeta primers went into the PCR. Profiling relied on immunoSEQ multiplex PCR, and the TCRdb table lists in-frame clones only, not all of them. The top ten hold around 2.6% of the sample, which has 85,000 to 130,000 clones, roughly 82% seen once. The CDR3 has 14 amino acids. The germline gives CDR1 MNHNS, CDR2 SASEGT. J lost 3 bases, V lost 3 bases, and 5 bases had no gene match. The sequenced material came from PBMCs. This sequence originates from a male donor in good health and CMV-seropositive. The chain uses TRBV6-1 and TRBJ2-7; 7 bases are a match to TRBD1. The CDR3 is CASSDGTDLYEQYF. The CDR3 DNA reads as TGTGCCAGCAGTGACGGGACAGATCTCTACGAGCAGTACTTC.